This T cell receptor beta chain was sequenced for a study of human T cells and chemical hapten exposure. Overall study: On the upper back, patch tests were applied with 0.01% DPC and read at 6 days.

At least ten counts were recorded for this clonotype. Antigen: not known. The time point was: pre-sensitization, week 0. The sample's treatment: therapeutic diphenylcyclopropenone sensitization with weekly scalp DPC. From germline, CDR1 is SNHLY and CDR2 FYNNEI. The length of the CDR3 is 14 residues. V lost 6 bases and J lost 5, with 16 bases in between. Study-wide results and caveats: TCRs exceeding 1 in 1000 frequency stayed unchanged with DPC sensitization. Donor immune responses may differ from healthy people's, since all donors had alopecia.

TCRdb ran MiXCR on the RACE reads and lists one entry per CDR3 protein. The repertoire holds around 300,000 distinct CDR3 sequences, with approximately 5.8% as singletons. The gene calls are TRBV2 and TRBJ1-1; D possibly corresponds to TRBD1 (5 bases). The source is a woman aged 18-29 years with alopecia areata. Some clones in this sample may be carry-over from other donors' samples. Sequenced material: whole blood, taken in connection with sensitization to the hapten diphenylcyclopropenone (DPC). This CDR3 reads CASRVLLGGTEAFF. The CDR3 bases are TGTGCCAGCAGAGTCCTTTTGGGGGGAACTGAAGCTTTCTTT.